These 6 T cell receptor beta chains came from one sample sequenced in a study of human T cells and chemical hapten exposure. TCRdb called the RACE reads again in MiXCR, with one record for every CDR3 protein. The sample yields approximately 110,000 distinct CDR3 sequences, 9.2% seen once. Time point: patch test 2, 6 weeks after DPC sensitization. The sample's treatment: therapeutic diphenylcyclopropenone sensitization with weekly scalp DPC. The sample in question was whole blood, obtained in connection with sensitization to the hapten diphenylcyclopropenone (DPC). All receptors come from a woman in her 40s with alopecia areata. Some clones in this sample may be carry-over from other donors' samples.

The V and J genes are TRBV5-6 and TRBJ2-7; TRBD1 matches 7 bases. This CDR3 has 12 amino acids. V gave up 0 bases and J gave up 13 bases; unmatched junction bases: 7. Germline V CDR1 and CDR2: SGHDT, YYEEEE. The CDR3 region has the DNA TGTGCCAGCAGCTTGGCTCGACAGGGTAAATACTTC. This translates into CASSLARQGKYF.

This clonotype occurred many times. The rearrangement joins TRBV6-6 to TRBJ2-3; 7 bases are shared with TRBD2. Germline V gene lookup returns CDR1 MNHNY and CDR2 SVGAGI (reference sequence). The CDR3 sequence is 16 residues long. V lost 2 bases, J lost 4 bases, and 9 bases stayed unmatched. In nucleotides, the CDR3 is TGTGCCAGCAGTTACGGGGAGGGACGCCCCGCAGATACGCAGTATTTT. Its translation is CASSYGEGRPADTQYF.

V gene TRBV7-9 combines with J gene TRBJ2-3; D is unresolved. CDR3 length: 15 amino acids. V lost 1 base to trimming and J lost 7 bases, with 15 bases between them. CDR1 and CDR2 from the germline V gene are SEHNR and FQNEAQ (reference sequence). This CDR3 reads CASSLVGRVVNTQYF. The CDR3 coding sequence is TGTGCCAGCAGCTTAGTGGGTAGGGTGGTAAATACGCAGTATTTT.

The gene calls are TRBV4-1 and TRBJ2-7; 12 nucleotides line up with TRBD2. Germline V CDR1 and CDR2: MGHRA, YSYEKL. V shed 5 bases and J 0 bases; nucleotides not matched to a gene: 8. CDR3 size: 17 residues. The CDR3 sequence: CASSARTSGASSYEQYF. For the CDR3, the DNA is TGCGCCAGCAGCGCCCGGACTAGCGGGGCTAGCTCCTACGAGCAGTACTTC.

This clonotype was recorded many times. The chain has TRBV18 and TRBJ1-5; D is unclear. The CDR3 covers 13 residues. From germline, CDR1 is KGHSH and CDR2 LQKENI. With 2 bases removed from V and 3 bases from J, the gap between germline ends came to 5 bases. The chain's CDR3 is CASSPDDNQPQHF. In DNA, the CDR3 is TGTGCCAGCTCACCAGACGACAATCAGCCCCAGCATTTT.

This clonotype occurred a few times. The V gene is TRBV18, the J gene TRBJ1-1; D might be TRBD1 (6 bases). The CDR3 consists of 16 residues. Germline V CDR1 and CDR2: KGHSH, LQKENI. V lost 3 bases, J lost 4 bases, and 18 bases lay in between. CDR3 amino acids: CASSPGGRGMGTEAFF. In DNA form, the CDR3 reads TGTGCCAGCTCACCCGGGGGGCGCGGTATGGGCACTGAAGCTTTCTTT. The full variable domain, in which reference TRBV18 and TRBJ1-1 provide the parts outside the CDR3, is NAGVMQNPRHLVRRRGQEARLRCSPMKGHSHVYWYRQLPEEGLKFMVYLQKENIIDESGMPKERFSAEFPKEGPSILRIQQVVRGDSAAYFCASSPGGRGMGTEAFFGQGTRLTVV.